This TCR beta chain was identified in a study of blood T cell repertoires in COVID-19. Background on the study: Sites in the United States, Italy and Spain provided acute and convalescent COVID-19 samples.

The method was immunoSEQ multiplex PCR; TCRdb's version includes in-frame clones alone and lacks a portion of them. The table records some 200,000 clones, 80% to 90% of them present only once. CDR1 is LNHDA, CDR2 SQIVND, per germline (reference sequence). The trim removed 0 bases at V and 6 bases at J, leaving 12 bases unmatched. There are 18 residues in the CDR3. Participants were placed into cohorts based on the clinical history they reported. V is TRBV19 and J is TRBJ1-1; 11 bases match TRBD1. The TCR originated in a man between 18 and 35 years old with acute COVID-19. The sequencing sample was made of PBMCs or T cells enriched from blood (not recorded which). The CDR3 loop reads CASSIDRDRGYRLSEAFF. CDR3 DNA: TGTGCCAGTAGTATAGACCGGGACAGGGGGTATCGGCTCTCTGAAGCTTTCTTT.